A selection of T cell receptor beta chains follows, all from one sample in a study of blood T cells in healthy people across ages. Each CDR3 protein gets one entry after TCRdb re-called the 5' RACE reads with MiXCR. The repertoire holds about 1.6 million distinct CDR3 sequences, about 31% seen once, with about 11% in the top ten. The sequencing sample was made of blood. The receptors were sampled from a woman aged 25 to 45 in good health. Each CDR3 is given without its conserved first and last residue. Fields, in order: V gene, CDR3 length, D gene, CDR3 protein. A D gene is named only where the DNA matches it firmly.

TRBV20-1 | 10 | TRBD1 | SAKQGGQPQH
TRBV12-3/TRBV12-4 | 12 | NA | ASSQGRNNYGYT
TRBV20-1 | 12 | TRBD1 | SARPRTGNEKLF
TRBV6-1 | 12 | NA | ASGGGPVGNEQF
TRBV24-1 | 13 | NA | ATSDYTDPVETQY
TRBV9 | 12 | NA | ASSVGWNNEKLF
TRBV21-1 | 17 | NA | ASSKEVSPGQAVRNEQF
TRBV10-2 | 11 | TRBD1 | ASMAQGLKTQY
TRBV11-1 | 13 | TRBD1 | ASSQDRGFDTEAF
TRBV3-1 | 12 | TRBD2 | ASSFSLAGETQY
TRBV5-1 | 13 | NA | ASSLGTGRDDTQY
TRBV19 | 13 | TRBD1 | ASSGGQGLAYEQY
TRBV12-5 | 13 | TRBD1 | ASGLGQGTGETQY
TRBV7-2 | 14 | TRBD2 | ASSPLAGLGMYEQY
TRBV18 | 15 | TRBD1 | ASSPQSNRGGGYEQY
TRBV3-1 | 12 | NA | ASSHRPNDRGYT
TRBV6-5 | 15 | TRBD1 | ASSYSWDRGVTDTQY
TRBV5-1 | 12 | TRBD1 | AETGTESNQPQH
TRBV14 | 14 | NA | ASSRLRRQEDQPQH
TRBV5-6 | 13 | NA | ASSPTGALPETQY
TRBV20-1 | 12 | TRBD1 | SARKGQLSYEQY
TRBV28 | 10 | NA | ASTAGGLRYT
TRBV13 | 12 | NA | ASNTGAGTDTQY
TRBV20-1 | 12 | TRBD2 | SAIGDYLSYEQY
TRBV20-1 | 11 | TRBD1 | SADDRGKNIQY
TRBV13 | 12 | NA | ASSVGTAGYEQY
TRBV30 | 11 | NA | VASGHLQETQY
TRBV6-1 | 13 | TRBD1 | ASSSRRDRANEQF
TRBV12-3/TRBV12-4 | 12 | NA | ASSGWQDAYEQY
TRBV20-1 | 12 | NA | SAIAPPPNYEQY
TRBV3-1 | 13 | NA | ASTPGRLTVNEQF
TRBV4-1 | 15 | NA | ASRPRDRGGNGYSYT
TRBV5-1 | 13 | TRBD2 | ASSAGGLDRETQY
TRBV5-4 | 14 | NA | ASSLVEDGANEKLF
TRBV7-9 | 12 | TRBD2 | ASSVSGGLYEQY
TRBV2 | 12 | NA | ASSEEPYSYEQY
TRBV27 | 11 | NA | ASSTRAPYEQY
TRBV6-5 | 11 | NA | ASSFSSLGGYT
TRBV19 | 14 | NA | ASSTLSGFKEDGYT
TRBV2 | 13 | NA | ASSSETDPKETQY
TRBV2 | 12 | NA | ASRGTLPTDTQY
TRBV29-1 | 10 | NA | SAGPLSTEAF
TRBV12-3/TRBV12-4 | 11 | NA | ASSLGDKDTQY
TRBV11-2 | 14 | NA | ASSLVGGATNEKLF
TRBV29-1 | 12 | NA | SVEDDRRNYEQY
TRBV15 | 14 | TRBD2 | ATSRLSPGGNNEQF
TRBV27 | 9 | NA | ASGDTGELF
TRBV27 | 15 | TRBD2 | ASSLRSSGRTPYEQY